The 2 T cell receptor beta chains below were found in one sample sequenced in a study of CD8+CD57+ T cells in acquired aplastic anemia. Genomic DNA was employed as the template in profiling TCR beta VDJ and CDR3. TCRdb called the reads again in MiXCR, with one record for every CDR3 protein. In the table there are 250,000 to 300,000 distinct CDR3 sequences, approximately 55% of which are singletons. Sequenced input: sorted CD4+, CD8+, or CD8+CD57+ T cells (not recorded which) from PBMCs. These TCRs come from a human donor with severe aplastic anemia or a healthy control (not recorded which).

V is TRBV29-1 and J is TRBJ1-2; the D gene is possibly TRBD1 (5 bases). The CDR3 covers 15 residues. The germline V and J ends were trimmed by 0 bases and 0 bases, with 11 bases remaining between them. The germline V gene has CDR1 SQVTM and CDR2 ANQGSEA. The CDR3 is CSVEDRAGANYGYTF. The DNA of the CDR3 is TGCAGCGTTGAAGATCGAGCGGGGGCTAACTATGGCTACACCTTC.

The chain recombines TRBV24-1 with TRBJ1-3, with no clear D. Germline CDR1 and CDR2: KGHDR and SFDVKD. The CDR3 consists of 13 residues. V lost 9 bases to trimming and J lost 0 bases, with 8 bases between them. DNA of the CDR3: TGTGCCACCGCGTTTTCCTCTGGAAACACCATATATTTT. It translates to CATAFSSGNTIYF.